The T cell receptor (beta chain) under discussion was sequenced for a study of Graves' ophthalmopathy and Graves' hyperthyroidism. This CDR3 contains 11 residues. CDR1 LNHDA and CDR2 SQIVND come from the germline V gene (reference sequence). Trimming removed 1 base at V and 4 bases at J, with 1 base between. Clinicians diagnosed using symptoms, serum thyroxine, TRAb, thyroid ultrasound and orbital computed tomography. As for this clonotype: Its target is unknown.

The sequenced template was RNA, covering the TCR beta CDR3 region. First-round RT-PCR relied on HTBI primers, and a second-round multiplex PCR came next. Via MiXCR, TCRdb re-called the multiplex PCR reads, giving one row per CDR3 protein. The repertoire holds 200,000 to 250,000 distinct CDR3 sequences, with 45% to 55% as singletons. Study-wide findings and caveats: Most thyroid clonotypes with frequency above 0.001 were detected in blood too. Ophthalmopathy progression predictions by the model showed roughly 77% specificity and 70.59% sensitivity.

The receptor comes from an adult man with Graves' ophthalmopathy. Sample: peripheral blood. This chain joins TRBV19 and TRBJ1-1, with D unclear. This chain's CDR3 is CASSIGTEAFF. The CDR3 bases are TGTGCCAGTAGTATAGGCACTGAAGCTTTCTTT.